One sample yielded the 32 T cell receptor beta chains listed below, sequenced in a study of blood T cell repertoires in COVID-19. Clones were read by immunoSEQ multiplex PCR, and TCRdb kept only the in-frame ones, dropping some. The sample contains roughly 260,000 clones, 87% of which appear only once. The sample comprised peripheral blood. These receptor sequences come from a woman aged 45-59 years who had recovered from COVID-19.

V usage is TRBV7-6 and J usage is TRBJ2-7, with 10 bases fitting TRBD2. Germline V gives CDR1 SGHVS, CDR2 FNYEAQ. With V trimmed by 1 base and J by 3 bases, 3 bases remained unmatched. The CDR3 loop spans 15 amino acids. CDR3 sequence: CASSLGTSGFYEQYF. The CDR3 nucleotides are TGTGCCAGCAGCTTAGGGACTAGCGGCTTCTACGAGCAGTACTTC. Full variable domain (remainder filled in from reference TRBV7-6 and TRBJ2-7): GAGVSQSPRYKVTKRGQDVALRCDPISGHVSLYWYRQALGQGPEFLTYFNYEAQQDKSGLPNDRFSAERPEGSISTLTIQRTEQRDSAMYRCASSLGTSGFYEQYFGPGTRLTVT.

CDR3 protein: CASSQGTSGQETQYF. DNA of the CDR3: TGTGCCAGCAGCCAGGGGACTAGCGGACAAGAGACCCAGTACTTC. The V call is TRBV4-2, the J call TRBJ2-5, with 11 nucleotides matching TRBD2. CDR3 size: 15 residues. Germline lookup yields CDR1 LGHNA and CDR2 YNFKEQ. J was trimmed by 2 bases and V by 3 bases; bases with no gene match: 2.

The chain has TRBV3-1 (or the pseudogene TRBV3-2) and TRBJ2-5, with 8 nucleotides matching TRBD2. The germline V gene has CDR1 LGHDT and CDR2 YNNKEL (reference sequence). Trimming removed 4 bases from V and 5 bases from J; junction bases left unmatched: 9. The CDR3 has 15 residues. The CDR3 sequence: CASSLGLAGSETQYF. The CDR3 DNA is TGTGCCAGCAGCCTCGGACTAGCCGGGTCGGAGACCCAGTACTTC.

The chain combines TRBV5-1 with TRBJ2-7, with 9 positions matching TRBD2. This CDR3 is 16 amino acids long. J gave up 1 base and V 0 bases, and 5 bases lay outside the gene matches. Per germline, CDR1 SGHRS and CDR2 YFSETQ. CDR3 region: CASSLAGREGSYEQYF. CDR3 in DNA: TGCGCCAGCAGCTTGGCAGGGCGGGAGGGTTCCTACGAGCAGTACTTC.

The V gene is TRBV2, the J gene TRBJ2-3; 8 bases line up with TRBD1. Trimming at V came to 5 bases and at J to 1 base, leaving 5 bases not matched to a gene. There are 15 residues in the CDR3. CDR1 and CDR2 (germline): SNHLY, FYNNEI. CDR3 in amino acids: CASSSDRVGTDTQYF. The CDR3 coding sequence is TGTGCCAGCAGTTCGGACAGGGTTGGCACAGATACGCAGTATTTT.

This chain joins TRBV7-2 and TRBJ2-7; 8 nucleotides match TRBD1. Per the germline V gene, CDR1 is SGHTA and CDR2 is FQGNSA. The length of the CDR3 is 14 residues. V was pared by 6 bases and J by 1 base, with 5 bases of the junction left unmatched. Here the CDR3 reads CASRSDRASYEQYF. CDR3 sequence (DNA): TGTGCCAGCAGATCGGACAGGGCGTCCTACGAGCAGTACTTC.

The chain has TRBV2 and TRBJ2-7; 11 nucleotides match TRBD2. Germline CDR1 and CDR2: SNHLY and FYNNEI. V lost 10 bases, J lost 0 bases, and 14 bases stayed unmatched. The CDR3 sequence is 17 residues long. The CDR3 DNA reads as TGTGCCACATCCGGGACTAGCGGCCATAAAAGCTCCTACGAGCAGTACTTC. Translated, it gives CATSGTSGHKSSYEQYF. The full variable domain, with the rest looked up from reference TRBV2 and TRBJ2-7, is EPEVTQTPSHQVTQMGQEVILRCVPISNHLYFYWYRQILGQKVEFLVSFYNNEISEKSEIFDDQFSVERPDGSNFTLKIRSTKLEDSAMYFCATSGTSGHKSSYEQYFGPGTRLTVT.

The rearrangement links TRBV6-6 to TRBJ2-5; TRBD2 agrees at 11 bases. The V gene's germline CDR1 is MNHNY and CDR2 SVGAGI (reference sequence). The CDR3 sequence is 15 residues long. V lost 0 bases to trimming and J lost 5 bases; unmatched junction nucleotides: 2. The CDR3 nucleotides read TGTGCCAGCAGTTACTCGGGACTAGCGGTGGAGACCCAGTACTTC. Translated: CASSYSGLAVETQYF.

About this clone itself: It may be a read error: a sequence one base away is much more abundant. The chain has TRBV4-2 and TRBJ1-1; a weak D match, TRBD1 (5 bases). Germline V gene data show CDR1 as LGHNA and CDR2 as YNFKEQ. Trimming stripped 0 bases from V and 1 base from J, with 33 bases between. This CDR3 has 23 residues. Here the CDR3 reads CASSQDPCGGSPGPHTENTEAFF. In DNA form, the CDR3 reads TGTGCCAGCAGCCAAGACCCGTGTGGGGGGTCACCGGGCCCCCACACCGAGAACACTGAAGCTTTCTTT.

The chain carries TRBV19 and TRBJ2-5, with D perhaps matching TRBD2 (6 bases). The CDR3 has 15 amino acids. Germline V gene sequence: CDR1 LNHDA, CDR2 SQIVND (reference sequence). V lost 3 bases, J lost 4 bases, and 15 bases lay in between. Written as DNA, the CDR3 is TGTGCCAGTAGTATTAGGGGTCTGGGGGGAGAGACCCAGTACTTC. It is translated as CASSIRGLGGETQYF.

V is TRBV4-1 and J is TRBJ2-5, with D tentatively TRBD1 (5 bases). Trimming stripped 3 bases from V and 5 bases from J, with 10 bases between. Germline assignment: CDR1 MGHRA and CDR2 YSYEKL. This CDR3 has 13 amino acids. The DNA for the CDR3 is TGCGCCAGCAGCCAGGGGCCACCGGAGACCCAGTACTTC. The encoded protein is CASSQGPPETQYF.

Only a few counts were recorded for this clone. The CDR3 DNA is TGCGCCAGCAGCCGGGGACAGGGTGGCGGTGGCTACACCTTC. Translation gives CASSRGQGGGGYTF. This rearrangement joins TRBV4-3 to TRBJ1-2; 9 bases fit TRBD1. The junction had 7 bases not matched to a gene; V was cut back by 4 bases and J by 7 bases. The CDR3 consists of 14 residues. Germline V gene lookup returns CDR1 LGHNA and CDR2 YSLEER.

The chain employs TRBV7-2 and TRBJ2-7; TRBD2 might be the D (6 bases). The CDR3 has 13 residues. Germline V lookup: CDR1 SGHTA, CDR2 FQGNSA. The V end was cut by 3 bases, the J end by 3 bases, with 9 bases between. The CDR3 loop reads CASSLTRGYEQYF. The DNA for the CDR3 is TGTGCCAGCAGCTTGACTAGGGGCTACGAGCAGTACTTC.

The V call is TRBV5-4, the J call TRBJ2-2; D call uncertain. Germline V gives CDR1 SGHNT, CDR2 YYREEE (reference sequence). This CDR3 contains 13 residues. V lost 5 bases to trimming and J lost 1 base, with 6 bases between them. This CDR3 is CASRSRNTGELFF. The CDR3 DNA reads TGTGCCAGCAGATCCAGGAACACCGGGGAGCTGTTTTTT.

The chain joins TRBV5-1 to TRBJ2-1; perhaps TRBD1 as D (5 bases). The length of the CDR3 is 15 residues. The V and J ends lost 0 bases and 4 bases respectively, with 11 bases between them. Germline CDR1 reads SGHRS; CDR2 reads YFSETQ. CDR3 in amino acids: CASSLGNRQYNEQFF. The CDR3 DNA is TGCGCCAGCAGCTTGGGAAATAGACAGTACAATGAGCAGTTCTTC.

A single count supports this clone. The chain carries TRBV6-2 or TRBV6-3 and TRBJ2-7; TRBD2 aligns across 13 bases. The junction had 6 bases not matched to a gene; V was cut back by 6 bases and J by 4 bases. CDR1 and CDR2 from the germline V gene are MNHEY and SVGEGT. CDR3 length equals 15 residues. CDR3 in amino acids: CASRPGGLAGYEQYF. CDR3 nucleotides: TGTGCCAGCAGGCCTGGGGGACTAGCGGGATACGAGCAGTACTTC.

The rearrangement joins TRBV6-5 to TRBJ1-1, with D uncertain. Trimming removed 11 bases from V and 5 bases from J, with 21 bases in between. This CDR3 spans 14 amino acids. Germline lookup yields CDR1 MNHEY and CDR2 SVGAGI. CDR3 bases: TGTGCCTCCGTTTTGAGGGTCCTTTGGACTGAAGCTTTCTTT. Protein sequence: CASVLRVLWTEAFF.

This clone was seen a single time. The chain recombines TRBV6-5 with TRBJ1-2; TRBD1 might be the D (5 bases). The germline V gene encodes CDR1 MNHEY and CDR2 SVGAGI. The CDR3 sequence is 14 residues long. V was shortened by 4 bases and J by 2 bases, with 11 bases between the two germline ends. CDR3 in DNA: TGTGCCAGCAGTTGGAGACAGTCAAACTATGGCTACACCTTC. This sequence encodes CASSWRQSNYGYTF.

CDR3 protein: CASSFQNTGELFF. The CDR3 coding sequence is TGTGCCAGCAGCTTTCAGAACACCGGGGAGCTGTTTTTT. V is TRBV11-2 and J is TRBJ2-2; no clear D gene. The CDR3 covers 13 residues. Trimming pared 3 bases from V and 1 base from J, leaving 3 bases between. Germline assignment: CDR1 SGHAT and CDR2 FQNNGV. Together with reference TRBV11-2 and TRBJ2-2, the CDR3 gives the full variable domain: EAGVAQSPRYKIIEKRQSVAFWCNPISGHATLYWYQQILGQGPKLLIQFQNNGVVDDSQLPKDRFSAERLKGVDSTLKIQPAKLEDSAVYLCASSFQNTGELFFGEGSRLTVL.

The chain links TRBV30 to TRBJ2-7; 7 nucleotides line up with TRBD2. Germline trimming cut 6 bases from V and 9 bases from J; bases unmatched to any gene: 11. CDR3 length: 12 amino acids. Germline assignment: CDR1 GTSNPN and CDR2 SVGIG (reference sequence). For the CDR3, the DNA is TGTGCCTGCAAAGAATCCGGGACTACGCAGTACTTC. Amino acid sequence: CACKESGTTQYF.

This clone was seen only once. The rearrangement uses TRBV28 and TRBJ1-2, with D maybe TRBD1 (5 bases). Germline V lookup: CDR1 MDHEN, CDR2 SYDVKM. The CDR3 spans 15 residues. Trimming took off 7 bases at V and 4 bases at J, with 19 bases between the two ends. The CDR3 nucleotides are TGTGCCAGCACACCCCCAGGGCGAGGCGGCTATGGCTACACCTTC. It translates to CASTPPGRGGYGYTF.

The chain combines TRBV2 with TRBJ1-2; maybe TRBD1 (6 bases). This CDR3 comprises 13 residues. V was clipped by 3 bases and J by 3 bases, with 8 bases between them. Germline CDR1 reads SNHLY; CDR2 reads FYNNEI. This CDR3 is CASSDRGDYGYTF. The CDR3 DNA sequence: TGTGCCAGCAGTGACAGGGGCGACTATGGCTACACCTTC.

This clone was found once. The CDR3 nucleotides read TGTGCCAGCAGTCCCACAAGGAACACTGAAGCTTTCTTT. It translates to CASSPTRNTEAFF. The chain combines TRBV6-5 with TRBJ1-1; no reliable D call. The length of the CDR3 is 13 residues. Trimming stripped 5 bases from V and 1 base from J, with 8 bases between. Germline V gene lookup returns CDR1 MNHEY and CDR2 SVGAGI.

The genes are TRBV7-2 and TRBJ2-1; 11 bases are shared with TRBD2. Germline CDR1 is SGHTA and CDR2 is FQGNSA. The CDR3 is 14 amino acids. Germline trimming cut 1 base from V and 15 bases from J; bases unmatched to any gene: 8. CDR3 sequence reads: CASSLVSSGGRGFF. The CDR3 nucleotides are TGTGCCAGCAGCTTAGTGTCTAGCGGGGGGAGGGGGTTCTTC.

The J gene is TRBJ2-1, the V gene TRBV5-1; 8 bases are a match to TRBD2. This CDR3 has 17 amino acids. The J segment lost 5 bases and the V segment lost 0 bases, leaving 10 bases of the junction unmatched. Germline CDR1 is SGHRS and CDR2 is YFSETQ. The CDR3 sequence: CASSLGPAGSGNNEQFF. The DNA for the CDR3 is TGCGCCAGCAGCTTGGGCCCGGCAGGTAGCGGGAACAATGAGCAGTTCTTC.

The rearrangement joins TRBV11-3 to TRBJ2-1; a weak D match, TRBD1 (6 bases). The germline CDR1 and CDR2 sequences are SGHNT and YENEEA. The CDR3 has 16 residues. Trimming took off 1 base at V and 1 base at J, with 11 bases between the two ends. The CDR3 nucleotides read TGTGCCAGCAGCTTAGGCACCAGGGGTTCCTACAATGAGCAGTTCTTC. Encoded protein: CASSLGTRGSYNEQFF. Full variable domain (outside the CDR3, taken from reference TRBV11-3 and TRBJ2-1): EAGVVQSPRYKIIEKKQPVAFWCNPISGHNTLYWYLQNLGQGPELLIRYENEEAVDDSQLPKDRFSAERLKGVDSTLKIQPAELGDSAVYLCASSLGTRGSYNEQFFGPGTRLTVL.

For the CDR3, the DNA is TGTGCCAGCAGCCCCCTCGGAGTGAGTGGAAACACCATATATTTT. It encodes CASSPLGVSGNTIYF. The chain employs TRBV7-9 and TRBJ1-3; no reliable D call. The CDR3 sequence is 15 residues long. Trimming removed 5 bases from V and 3 bases from J, with 14 bases in between. The germline V gene has CDR1 SEHNR and CDR2 FQNEAQ (reference sequence).

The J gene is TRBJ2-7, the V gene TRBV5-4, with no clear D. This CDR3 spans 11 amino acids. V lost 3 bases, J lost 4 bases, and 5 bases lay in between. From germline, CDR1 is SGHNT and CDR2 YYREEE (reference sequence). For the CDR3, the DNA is TGTGCCAGCAGCTCGACTTACGAGCAGTACTTC. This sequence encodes CASSSTYEQYF.

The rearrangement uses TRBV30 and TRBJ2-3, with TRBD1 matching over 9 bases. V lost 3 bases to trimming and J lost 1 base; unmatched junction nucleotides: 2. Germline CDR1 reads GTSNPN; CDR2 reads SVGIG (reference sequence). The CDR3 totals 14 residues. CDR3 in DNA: TGTGCCTGGAGGGGGGACAGGGGCACAGATACGCAGTATTTT. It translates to CAWRGDRGTDTQYF.

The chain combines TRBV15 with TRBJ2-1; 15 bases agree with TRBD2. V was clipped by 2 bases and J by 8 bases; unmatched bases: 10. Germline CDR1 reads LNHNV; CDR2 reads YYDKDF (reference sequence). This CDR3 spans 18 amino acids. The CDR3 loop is CATSRLGLAGGPIYEQFF. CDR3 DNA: TGTGCCACCAGCAGATTAGGACTAGCGGGGGGGCCGATCTATGAGCAGTTCTTC. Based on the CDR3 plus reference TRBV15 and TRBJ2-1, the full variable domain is DAMVIQNPRYQVTQFGKPVTLSCSQTLNHNVMYWYQQKSSQAPKLLFHYYDKDFNNEADTPDNFQSRRPNTSFCFLDIRSPGLGDTAMYLCATSRLGLAGGPIYEQFFGPGTRLTVL.

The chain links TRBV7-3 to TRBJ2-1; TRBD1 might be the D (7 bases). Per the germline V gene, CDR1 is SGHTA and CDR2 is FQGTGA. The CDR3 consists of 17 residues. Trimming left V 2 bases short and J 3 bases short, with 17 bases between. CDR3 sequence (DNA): TGTGCCAGCAGCTTAGGAAGGCGGGACAGAATCTACAATGAGCAGTTCTTC. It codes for CASSLGRRDRIYNEQFF.

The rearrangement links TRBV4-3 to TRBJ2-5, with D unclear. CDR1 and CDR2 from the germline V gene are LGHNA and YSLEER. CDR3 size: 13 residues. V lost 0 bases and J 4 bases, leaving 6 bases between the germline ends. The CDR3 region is CASSQDNRETQYF. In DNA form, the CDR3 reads TGCGCCAGCAGCCAAGATAACAGAGAGACCCAGTACTTC.